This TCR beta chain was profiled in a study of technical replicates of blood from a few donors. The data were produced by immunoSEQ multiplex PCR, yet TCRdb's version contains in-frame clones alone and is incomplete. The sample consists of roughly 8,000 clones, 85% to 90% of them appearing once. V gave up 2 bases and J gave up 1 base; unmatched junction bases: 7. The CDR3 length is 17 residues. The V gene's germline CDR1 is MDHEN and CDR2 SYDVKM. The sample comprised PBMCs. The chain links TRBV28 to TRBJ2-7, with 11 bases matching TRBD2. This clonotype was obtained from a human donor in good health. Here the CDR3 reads CASSLPTSGTISYEQYF. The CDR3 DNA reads TGTGCCAGCAGTTTACCGACTAGCGGGACTATATCCTACGAGCAGTACTTC.